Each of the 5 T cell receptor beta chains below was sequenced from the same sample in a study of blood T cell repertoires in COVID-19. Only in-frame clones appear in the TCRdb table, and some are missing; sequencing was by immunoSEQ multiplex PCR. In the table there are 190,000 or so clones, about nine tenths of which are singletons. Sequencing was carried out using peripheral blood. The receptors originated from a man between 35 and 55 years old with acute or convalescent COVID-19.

CDR3 sequence: CASSSSPSGNYGYTF. The CDR3 nucleotides are TGTGCCAGCAGCTCCAGCCCGTCGGGGAACTATGGCTACACCTTC. The V call is TRBV5-6, the J call TRBJ1-2; D gene unclear. The CDR3 is made up of 15 amino acids. CDR1 is SGHDT and CDR2 is YYEEEE in the germline V gene. V lost 3 bases and J 2 bases, leaving 14 bases between the germline ends.

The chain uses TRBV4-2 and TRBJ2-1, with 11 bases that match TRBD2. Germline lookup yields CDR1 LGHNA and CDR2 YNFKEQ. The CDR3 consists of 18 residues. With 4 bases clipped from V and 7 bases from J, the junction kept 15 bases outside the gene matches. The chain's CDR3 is CASSPTPFSGGAGNEQFF. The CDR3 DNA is TGTGCCAGCAGCCCCACCCCTTTTAGCGGGGGGGCCGGGAATGAGCAGTTCTTC.

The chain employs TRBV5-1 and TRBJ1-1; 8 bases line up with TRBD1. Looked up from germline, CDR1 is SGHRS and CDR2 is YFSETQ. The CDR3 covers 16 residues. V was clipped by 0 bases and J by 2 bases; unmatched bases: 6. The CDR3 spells CASSLVEDRVNTEAFF. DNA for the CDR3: TGCGCCAGCAGCTTGGTGGAGGACAGGGTAAACACTGAAGCTTTCTTT. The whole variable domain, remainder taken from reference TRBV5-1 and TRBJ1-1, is KAGVTQTPRYLIKTRGQQVTLSCSPISGHRSVSWYQQTPGQGLQFLFEYFSETQRNKGNFPGRFSGRQFSNSRSEMNVSTLELGDSALYLCASSLVEDRVNTEAFFGQGTRLTVV.

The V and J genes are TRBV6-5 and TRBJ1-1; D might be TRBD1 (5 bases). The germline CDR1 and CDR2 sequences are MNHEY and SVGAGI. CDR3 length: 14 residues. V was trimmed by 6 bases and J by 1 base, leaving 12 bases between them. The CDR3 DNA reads TGTGCCAGCAGGATCCAGGGCTCGAACACTGAAGCTTTCTTT. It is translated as CASRIQGSNTEAFF.

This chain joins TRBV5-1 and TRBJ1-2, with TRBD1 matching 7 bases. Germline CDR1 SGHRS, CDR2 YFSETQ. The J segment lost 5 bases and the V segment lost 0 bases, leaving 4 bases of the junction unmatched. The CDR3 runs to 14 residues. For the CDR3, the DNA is TGCGCCAGCAGCTTGGCCGACAGGGAATATGGCTACACCTTC. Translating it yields CASSLADREYGYTF. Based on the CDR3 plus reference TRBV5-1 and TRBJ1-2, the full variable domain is KAGVTQTPRYLIKTRGQQVTLSCSPISGHRSVSWYQQTPGQGLQFLFEYFSETQRNKGNFPGRFSGRQFSNSRSEMNVSTLELGDSALYLCASSLADREYGYTFGSGTRLTVV.